In this sample, the clone carrying this T cell receptor (beta chain) turned up a few times. Its cognate antigen is unknown. The sample belongs to a study of beta chain features in type 1 diabetes. CD4+ naive, central memory, regulatory and stem cell-like memory subsets were isolated by sorting on CD45RO/CCR7/CD25/CD127/CD95/CD27. With V trimmed by 10 bases and J by 5 bases, 10 bases remained unmatched. The length of the CDR3 is 15 residues. Points from the study as a whole: Whether HLA type influences TCRB rearrangement remained unresolved here. People with Type 1 diabetes carried modestly yet significantly shorter TCRB CDR3s in all four CD4+ subsets.

The whole isolated RNA underwent reverse transcription, so sequencing captured expressed TCRB transcripts. The repertoire was sequenced with immunoSEQ multiplex PCR; TCRdb's copy has only in-frame clones and lacks some. The table has about 340,000 clones, 9.3% seen once. Sequencing input: central memory CD4+ T cells from blood. The rearrangement joins TRBV23-1 to TRBJ2-2; the match to TRBD1 covers 10 bases. TRBV23-1 is identified as an open reading frame with a role that is uncertain. This TCR came from a young man with type 1 diabetes. DNA for the CDR3: TGCGCCATTAGACAGGGGGCAGGCTGGACCGGGGAGCTGTTTTTT. Its translation is CAIRQGAGWTGELFF.